The rows below give T cell receptor beta chains drawn from one sample of a study of T cell responses to AZD1222 COVID-19 vaccine. Assay used: immunoSEQ multiplex PCR; TCRdb lists only in-frame clones, some missing. This repertoire shows about 98,000 clones, 70% to 90% found once; its top ten account for 4% to 6%. The sequenced sample was peripheral blood, obtained on day 0 of AZD1222 vaccination. The origin of the receptors is an adult in good health. CDR3s include the opening cysteine and the closing phenylalanine or tryptophan. D genes are given only for firm matches. A clone size is listed for some rows: how often the clone was seen (once, few, many), or a class if it is expanded.

j_call,clone_size,v_call,d_call,cdr3_aa,cdr3_nt
TRBJ2-1,once,TRBV9,TRBD1,CASSATGGASNEQFF,TGTGCCAGCAGCGCTACAGGGGGCGCCAGCAATGAGCAGTTCTTC
TRBJ1-2,-,TRBV5-1,-,CASSADWGYTF,TGCGCCAGCAGCGCCGACTGGGGCTACACCTTC
TRBJ2-1,-,TRBV7-2,TRBD2,CASSLVGGAGGNEQFF,TGTGCCAGCAGCTTAGTCGGGGGGGCCGGAGGAAATGAGCAGTTCTTC
TRBJ1-1,-,TRBV2,-,CASRTGTRGPEAFF,TGTGCCAGCAGAACCGGGACAAGGGGACCTGAAGCTTTCTTT
TRBJ2-7,-,TRBV4-2,TRBD1,CASSQQGDRALSYEQYF,TGTGCCAGCAGCCAACAAGGTGACAGGGCATTATCCTACGAGCAGTACTTC
TRBJ2-5,-,TRBV7-9,-,CASSLALEETQYF,TGTGCCAGCAGCTTAGCCCTTGAAGAGACCCAGTACTTC
TRBJ2-7,-,TRBV7-2,TRBD2,CASSLGLAGVTEQYF,TGTGCCAGCAGCTTAGGACTAGCGGGAGTAACCGAGCAGTACTTC
TRBJ2-5,-,TRBV29-1,TRBD2,CSVQWGGGETQYF,TGCAGCGTCCAGTGGGGGGGTGGAGAGACCCAGTACTTC
TRBJ2-7,-,TRBV5-5,-,CASGGDSLPYEQYF,TGTGCCAGCGGAGGGGACTCACTTCCCTACGAGCAGTACTTC
TRBJ1-5,-,TRBV5-8,TRBD1,CASSVGTGNQPQHF,TGTGCCAGCAGCGTGGGGACAGGCAATCAGCCCCAGCATTTT
TRBJ1-1,-,TRBV3-1/TRBV3-2,-,CASSQAMRGTEAFF,TGTGCCAGCAGCCAAGCGATGAGGGGCACTGAAGCTTTCTTT
TRBJ1-1,once,TRBV2,-,CASSVWGTEAFF,TGTGCCAGCAGTGTGTGGGGTACTGAAGCTTTCTTT
TRBJ2-1,-,TRBV7-2,-,CASRHPGASNEQFF,TGTGCCAGCAGGCACCCGGGGGCGAGCAATGAGCAGTTCTTC
TRBJ2-7,-,TRBV2,TRBD1,CASRGTGGPYEQYF,TGTGCCAGCAGAGGGACAGGGGGTCCCTACGAGCAGTACTTC
TRBJ1-2,-,TRBV4-3,-,CASSQAARRTNYGYTF,TGCGCCAGCAGCCAAGCGGCAAGGAGGACTAACTATGGCTACACCTTC
TRBJ2-7,-,TRBV7-2,-,CASSFNNYYEQYF,TGTGCCAGCAGCTTTAACAATTACTACGAGCAGTACTTC
TRBJ1-1,-,TRBV7-8,-,CASSPRGGETEAFF,TGTGCCAGCAGCCCCAGGGGAGGAGAGACTGAAGCTTTCTTT
TRBJ1-1,-,TRBV19,TRBD1,CASKDRQGPEAFF,TGTGCCAGTAAGGATCGACAGGGGCCTGAAGCTTTCTTT
TRBJ2-5,-,TRBV4-3,TRBD1,CASSQGTGIGLGETQYF,TGCGCCAGCAGCCAGGGGACAGGGATTGGGCTTGGGGAGACCCAGTACTTC
TRBJ2-7,-,TRBV18,-,CASSPQEEEQYF,TGTGCCAGCTCACCCCAGGAGGAAGAGCAGTACTTC
TRBJ1-3,-,TRBV5-6,-,CASSPGLGAAGNTIYF,TGTGCCAGCAGCCCCGGACTGGGGGCAGCTGGAAACACCATATATTTT
TRBJ2-1,-,TRBV10-3,TRBD1,CAISDPDRGVYDEQFF,TGTGCCATCAGTGACCCTGACAGGGGGGTTTATGATGAGCAGTTCTTC
TRBJ2-1,-,TRBV5-1,TRBD2,CASSLGELAGGYNEQFF,TGCGCCAGCAGCTTGGGTGAACTCGCGGGGGGGTACAATGAGCAGTTCTTC
TRBJ1-6,-,TRBV7-2,-,CASSQRQDSPLHF,TGTGCCAGCAGCCAGCGACAGGATTCACCCCTCCACTTT
TRBJ2-1,-,TRBV6-5,TRBD1,CASRGQGTNEQFF,TGTGCCAGCAGGGGACAGGGGACGAATGAGCAGTTCTTC
TRBJ1-2,-,TRBV10-3,TRBD1,CAISEGTVGYTF,TGTGCCATCAGTGAGGGGACAGTCGGCTACACCTTC
TRBJ2-2,-,TRBV5-1,TRBD2,CASSSYLSGRGNTGELFF,TGCGCCAGCAGCTCCTACCTTAGCGGGAGGGGGAACACCGGGGAGCTGTTTTTT
TRBJ1-5,once,TRBV19,-,CASSMVGGLGGQPQHF,TGTGCCAGTAGTATGGTAGGAGGGCTTGGAGGACAGCCCCAGCATTTT
TRBJ1-5,-,TRBV2,-,CASSARAGLRSNQPQHF,TGTGCCAGCAGCGCTCGGGCGGGCCTAAGGAGCAATCAGCCCCAGCATTTT
TRBJ2-5,-,TRBV5-1,TRBD1,CASSSPGQGAIGTQYF,TGCGCCAGCAGCTCCCCGGGACAGGGGGCAATAGGGACCCAGTACTTC
TRBJ1-1,-,TRBV28,-,CASSLMGSQGLGF,TGTGCCAGCAGTTTGATGGGGAGCCAGGGCCTCGGCTTT
TRBJ2-5,once,TRBV5-1,TRBD2,CASKAAAGGQETQYF,TGCGCCAGCAAAGCTGCCGCGGGAGGGCAAGAGACCCAGTACTTC
TRBJ2-3,-,TRBV7-2,-,CASSLGFGLATSTDTQYF,TGTGCCAGCAGCTTAGGGTTTGGGCTAGCGACTTCCACAGATACGCAGTATTTT